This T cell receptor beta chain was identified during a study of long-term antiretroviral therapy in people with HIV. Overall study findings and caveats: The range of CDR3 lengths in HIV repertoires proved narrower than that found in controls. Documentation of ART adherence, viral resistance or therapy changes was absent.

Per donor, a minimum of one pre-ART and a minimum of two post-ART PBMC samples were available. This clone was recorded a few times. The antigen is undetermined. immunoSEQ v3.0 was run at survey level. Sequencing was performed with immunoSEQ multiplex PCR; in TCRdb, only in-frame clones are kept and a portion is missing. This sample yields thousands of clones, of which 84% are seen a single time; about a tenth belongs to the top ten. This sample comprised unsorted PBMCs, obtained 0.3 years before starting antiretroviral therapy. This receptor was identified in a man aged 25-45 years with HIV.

The chain's CDR3 is CASSERTGGNQPQHF. As DNA, the CDR3 is TGTGCCAGCAGCGAACGGACAGGGGGCAATCAGCCCCAGCATTTT. The genes are TRBV7-8 and TRBJ1-5; 9 positions match TRBD1. The CDR3 consists of 15 residues. CDR1 is SGHVS and CDR2 is FQNEAQ in the germline V gene. V trimming: 5 bases; J trimming: 2 bases; junction bases outside the gene matches: 4. The full variable domain, in which reference TRBV7-8 and TRBJ1-5 provide the parts outside the CDR3, is GAGVSQSPRYKVAKRGQDVALRCDPISGHVSLFWYQQALGQGPEFLTYFQNEAQLDKSGLPSDRFFAERPEGSVSTLKIQRTQQEDSAVYLCASSERTGGNQPQHFGDGTRLSIL.